Below are 21 T cell receptor beta chains sequenced from a single sample in a study of OX40 agonist ivuxolimab in advanced cancers. Sequenced by immunoSEQ multiplex PCR; TCRdb stores in-frame clones only, minus some. The profile shows tens of thousands of clones, 89% of them singletons. Sequencing used CD4+ or CD8+ T cells sorted from blood, obtained in a trial of the OX40 agonist ivuxolimab. These receptors were taken from an adult with an advanced solid tumor such as melanoma, head and neck, liver or kidney cancer.

This chain joins TRBV5-1 and TRBJ2-1, with D perhaps being TRBD1 or TRBD2 (5 bases each). The CDR3 length is 17 residues. V was cut by 0 bases and J by 4 bases, with 17 bases left in between. The germline V gene has CDR1 SGHRS and CDR2 YFSETQ. The CDR3 here is CASSLDLGDPYYNEQFF. CDR3 sequence (DNA): TGCGCCAGCAGCTTGGACCTAGGGGACCCATATTACAATGAGCAGTTCTTC.

The rearrangement links TRBV28 to TRBJ2-3; weak D call: TRBD2 (6 bases). The CDR3 has 15 residues. Trimming stripped 5 bases from V and 1 base from J, with 13 bases between. The V gene's germline CDR1 is MDHEN and CDR2 SYDVKM. CDR3 sequence: CASSIPGVGTDTQYF. CDR3 DNA sequence: TGTGCCAGCAGTATACCGGGAGTAGGCACAGATACGCAGTATTTT.

The V call is TRBV6-6, the J call TRBJ2-7; tentatively, D is TRBD1 or TRBD2 (5 bases each). Germline lookup yields CDR1 MNHNY and CDR2 SVGAGI (reference sequence). The CDR3 has 15 amino acids. V lost 7 bases, J lost 0 bases, and 16 bases lay in between. The DNA for the CDR3 is TGTGCCAGCATCGACTCAGGGAGCGACTCCTACGAGCAGTACTTC. This codes for CASIDSGSDSYEQYF.

V gene TRBV18 combines with J gene TRBJ1-1; the D gene is possibly TRBD1 (6 bases). Trimming pared 1 base from V and 3 bases from J, leaving 12 bases between. CDR3 length equals 15 residues. The V gene's germline CDR1 is KGHSH and CDR2 LQKENI. CDR3 amino acids: CASSPRGAGDTEAFF. The CDR3 bases are TGTGCCAGCTCACCACGGGGGGCGGGGGACACTGAAGCTTTCTTT.

This clone showed up just once. The rearrangement joins TRBV5-6 to TRBJ2-5, with D unresolved. CDR1 SGHDT and CDR2 YYEEEE come from the germline V gene. There are 14 residues in the CDR3. V lost 3 bases and J lost 3, with 12 bases in between. DNA for the CDR3: TGTGCCAGCAGCTCTGGGGTCAGCGAAGAGACCCAGTACTTC. Translating it yields CASSSGVSEETQYF.

The chain is built from TRBV4-1 and TRBJ2-3; 8 bases match TRBD2. The CDR3 is 16 residues long. The ends lost 5 bases at V and 2 bases at J; junction bases unmatched: 9. Germline V gene lookup returns CDR1 MGHRA and CDR2 YSYEKL. The CDR3 reads CASSIPGLENTDTQYF. CDR3 nucleotides: TGCGCCAGCAGCATCCCGGGACTAGAAAACACAGATACGCAGTATTTT.

This clone came up once. V gene TRBV5-1 combines with J gene TRBJ1-1, with D possibly TRBD1 on 6 matching bases. There are 15 residues in the CDR3. The V and J ends lost 4 bases and 4 bases respectively, with 17 bases between them. The germline V gene has CDR1 SGHRS and CDR2 YFSETQ. CDR3 sequence (DNA): TGCGCCAGCAGCCCCCCCAGGGGAGAGGGCACTGAAGCTTTCTTT. Translating it yields CASSPPRGEGTEAFF.

The chain recombines TRBV5-6 with TRBJ1-1; 7 bases align to TRBD1. The CDR3 consists of 14 residues. After removal of 4 bases from V and 5 bases from J, the junction contained 8 bases not matched to a gene. Germline lookup yields CDR1 SGHDT and CDR2 YYEEEE. CDR3 amino acids: CASSTGQRGTEAFF. CDR3 nucleotides: TGTGCCAGCAGCACGGGACAGCGCGGGACTGAAGCTTTCTTT.

This sequence joins TRBV7-2 and TRBJ2-7; TRBD1 might be the D (6 bases). Trimming shortened V by 0 bases and J by 1 base, and 13 bases separated the two germline ends. CDR1 and CDR2 from the germline V gene are SGHTA and FQGNSA. CDR3 length equals 16 residues. The CDR3 loop is CASSLALAGASYEQYF. The CDR3 coding sequence is TGTGCCAGCAGCTTAGCGTTAGCAGGGGCATCCTACGAGCAGTACTTC. Drawing the rest from reference TRBV7-2 and TRBJ2-7, the complete variable domain is GAGVSQSPSNKVTEKGKDVELRCDPISGHTALYWYRQSLGQGLEFLIYFQGNSAPDKSGLPSDRFSAERTGGSVSTLTIQRTQQEDSAVYLCASSLALAGASYEQYFGPGTRLTVT.

The genes are TRBV6-5 and TRBJ1-5, with TRBD1 as a possible D gene (6 bases). The CDR3 loop spans 16 amino acids. Germline V gene lookup returns CDR1 MNHEY and CDR2 SVGAGI. V lost 4 bases and J 0 bases, leaving 13 bases between the germline ends. The CDR3 region is CASSSDRPNSNQPQHF. CDR3 coding DNA: TGTGCCAGCAGTTCCGACAGGCCTAATAGCAATCAGCCCCAGCATTTT.

This clone showed up just once. The gene calls are TRBV7-2 and TRBJ2-7; the D is unclear. The V end was cut by 2 bases, the J end by 6 bases, with 11 bases between. CDR1 is SGHTA and CDR2 is FQGNSA in the germline V gene. This CDR3 is built from 13 residues. As DNA, the CDR3 is TGTGCCAGCAGCTTAAATGCGTTTGGCGAGCAGTACTTC. It codes for CASSLNAFGEQYF.

This clone was found a few times. V gene TRBV7-9 combines with J gene TRBJ1-2; D not certain. This CDR3 contains 13 residues. The V end was cut by 5 bases, the J end by 6 bases, with 13 bases between. Germline values: CDR1 SEHNR, CDR2 FQNEAQ (reference sequence). Here the CDR3 reads CASSLTPKDGYTF. The CDR3 DNA reads as TGTGCCAGCAGCCTGACTCCGAAGGATGGCTACACCTTC.

The chain employs TRBV7-2 and TRBJ1-5; D uncertain. CDR1 and CDR2 (germline): SGHTA, FQGNSA. Trimming removed 1 base from V and 7 bases from J, with 5 bases in between. The CDR3 sequence is 12 residues long. The CDR3 loop is CASSLDEQPQHF. The CDR3 DNA follows: TGTGCCAGCAGCTTAGATGAGCAGCCCCAGCATTTT. The whole variable domain, remainder taken from reference TRBV7-2 and TRBJ1-5, is GAGVSQSPSNKVTEKGKDVELRCDPISGHTALYWYRQSLGQGLEFLIYFQGNSAPDKSGLPSDRFSAERTGGSVSTLTIQRTQQEDSAVYLCASSLDEQPQHFGDGTRLSIL.

DNA for the CDR3: TGTGCCAGTAGTATCGGTCACCAGGTAATAAGTCAGCCCCAGCATTTT. The encoded protein is CASSIGHQVISQPQHF. The chain has TRBV19 and TRBJ1-5, with D hard to call. Germline CDR1 LNHDA, CDR2 SQIVND (reference sequence). There are 16 residues in the CDR3. The V end lost 3 bases, the J end lost 6 bases, and 18 bases lay between the germline ends.

This rearrangement joins TRBV7-9 to TRBJ1-1; D might be TRBD1 (5 bases). Germline V lookup: CDR1 SEHNR, CDR2 FQNEAQ (reference sequence). This CDR3 is built from 16 residues. V lost 7 bases to trimming and J lost 0 bases, with 18 bases between them. The CDR3 sequence: CASTIDRSLMNTEAFF. The DNA of the CDR3 is TGTGCCAGCACAATAGACAGAAGCTTAATGAACACTGAAGCTTTCTTT.

This chain connects TRBV28 to TRBJ1-2; the match to TRBD1 covers 8 bases. The length of the CDR3 is 14 residues. V dropped 4 bases and J dropped 4; count of bases not matched to a gene: 5. Germline loops: CDR1 MDHEN, CDR2 SYDVKM. CDR3 sequence: CASSSRGHSYGYTF. The CDR3 nucleotides are TGTGCCAGCAGTTCCAGGGGGCACAGCTATGGCTACACCTTC.

Only one count was recorded for this clone. The chain carries TRBV19 and TRBJ1-2, with a possible D match to TRBD1 (5 bases). From germline, CDR1 is LNHDA and CDR2 SQIVND (reference sequence). The CDR3 extends over 15 amino acids. The V gene lost 7 bases and the J gene lost 7 bases, with 22 bases spanning the gap. The CDR3 reads CASTFFRDGLGGYTF. The CDR3 DNA follows: TGTGCCAGTACCTTCTTCAGGGACGGGTTGGGTGGCTACACCTTC.

The V call is TRBV7-2, the J call TRBJ2-7, with D uncertain. The CDR3 is 13 amino acids. Germline V gene lookup returns CDR1 SGHTA and CDR2 FQGNSA. V lost 2 bases and J lost 2, with 7 bases in between. As DNA, the CDR3 is TGTGCCAGCAGCTTAAATTACGCCTACGAGCAGTACTTC. Protein: CASSLNYAYEQYF.

The gene calls are TRBV18 and TRBJ1-1, with TRBD1 matching 10 bases. V trimming: 3 bases; J trimming: 5 bases; junction bases outside the gene matches: 3. The CDR3 extends over 14 amino acids. Germline-derived CDR1 and CDR2 are KGHSH and LQKENI. The CDR3 DNA sequence: TGTGCCAGCTCACCCCGGGGACAGGGGACTGAAGCTTTCTTT. Protein: CASSPRGQGTEAFF.

J is TRBJ1-4 and V is TRBV6-1; D is possibly TRBD1 (6 bases). Trimming removed 2 bases from V and 8 bases from J, with 9 bases in between. Germline values: CDR1 MNHNS, CDR2 SASEGT. The CDR3 loop spans 13 amino acids. The DNA for the CDR3 is TGTGCCAGCAGTGAAACAGGGTGGGAAAAACTGTTTTTT. Its translation is CASSETGWEKLFF.

The chain uses TRBV10-3 and TRBJ1-1, with D unclear. Trimming pared 6 bases from V and 4 bases from J, leaving 12 bases between. The CDR3 runs 13 residues. CDR1 is ENHRY and CDR2 is SYGVKD in the germline V gene. The chain's CDR3 is CAIRDLQSTEAFF. The CDR3 DNA reads TGTGCCATCAGGGACCTACAGAGCACTGAAGCTTTCTTT.